What follows are 3 T cell receptor beta chains derived from one specimen sequenced in a study of cytomegalovirus exposure and HLA in healthy donors. The PCR had 60 Vbeta and 13 Jbeta primers. TCRdb's table, derived via immunoSEQ multiplex PCR, lists solely in-frame clones and lacks some. This sample contains some 110,000 clones. Sequencing was carried out using PBMCs. Receptors originate from a man aged 25 to 40 in good health and CMV-seronegative.

The V gene is TRBV7-7, the J gene TRBJ2-1, with TRBD2 as a possible D gene (6 bases). V lost 5 bases to trimming and J lost 8 bases, with 13 bases between them. Germline CDR1 SSHAT, CDR2 FNYEAQ (reference sequence). The CDR3 length is 13 residues. In DNA, the CDR3 is TGTGCCAGCAGCGAGGGGTGGGGGGATGAGCAGTTCTTC. It is translated as CASSEGWGDEQFF.

The V call is TRBV6-1, the J call TRBJ2-5, with D possibly TRBD2 on 6 matching bases. The J call may not be correct, given that the DNA end is closer to TRBJ2-7. Germline CDR1 is MNHNS and CDR2 is SASEGT. The CDR3 is 15 amino acids. The CDR3 sequence is CASLRGRGGSYEQYF. CDR3 coding DNA: TGTGCCAGCTTGCGGGGCCGGGGTGGGTCCTACGAGCAGTACTTC.

The gene calls are TRBV29-1 and TRBJ2-1; D possibly corresponds to TRBD2 (5 bases). The CDR3 spans 10 residues. Trimming cost V 4 bases and J 9 bases, with 7 bases left between them. The V gene's germline CDR1 is SQVTM and CDR2 ANQGSEA. CDR3 in DNA: TGCAGCGTTGCTCGGGGTGAGCAGTTCTTC. This sequence encodes CSVARGEQFF.